A selection of T cell receptor beta chains follows, all from one sample in a study of T cell repertoires in cytomegalovirus infection. One entry per CDR3 protein results from TCRdb running MiXCR on the reads. The table shows 450,000 to 550,000 distinct CDR3 sequences, with 16% occurring only once. The sequenced material came from CD8+ T cells from PBMCs. The source is a human donor in good health (CMV status not recorded). Some clones in this sample may be carry-over from other donors' samples. Both conserved end residues are part of each CDR3. D genes are given only for firm matches. The size field is filled for only some rows; it gives once, few, many or a size class.

J	D	size	V	CDR3	DNA
TRBJ2-3	NA	many	TRBV7-2	CASSLANQGDTQYF	TGTGCCAGCAGCTTAGCGAATCAGGGCGATACGCAGTATTTT
TRBJ2-5	NA	few	TRBV27	CASSLAGMQTQYF	TGTGCCAGCAGTTTGGCGGGGATGCAGACCCAGTACTTC
TRBJ2-1	TRBD2	many	TRBV7-6	CASSLDGRSSYNEQFF	TGTGCCAGCAGCTTAGACGGGAGGAGCTCCTACAATGAGCAGTTCTTC
TRBJ1-2	TRBD1	NA	TRBV29-1	CSALSGDRDYGYTF	TGCAGCGCCCTCTCCGGTGACAGGGACTATGGCTACACCTTC
TRBJ1-5	NA	NA	TRBV27	CASSLQGNLNQPQHF	TGTGCCAGCAGTTTACAGGGAAACCTAAATCAGCCCCAGCATTTT
TRBJ2-5	NA	many	TRBV6-6	CASSGYQETQYF	TGTGCCAGCAGCGGGTATCAAGAGACCCAGTACTTC
TRBJ2-5	NA	many	TRBV7-9	CASSVLQVGGEETQYF	TGTGCCAGCAGCGTACTACAGGTTGGGGGTGAAGAGACCCAGTACTTC
TRBJ2-1	TRBD1	NA	TRBV20-1	CSARGPRDGTVRNEQFF	TGCAGTGCTAGAGGACCACGGGACGGGACAGTGAGGAATGAGCAGTTCTTC
TRBJ2-7	NA	many	TRBV12-3/TRBV12-4	CASSLAPSTHNTYEQYF	TGTGCCAGCAGTTTAGCTCCATCTACTCACAACACCTACGAGCAGTACTTC
TRBJ1-1	NA	few	TRBV2	CASRRDTLNTEAFF	TGTGCCAGCAGGCGGGACACCTTGAACACTGAAGCTTTCTTT
TRBJ2-7	NA	NA	TRBV30	CAWSLGYEQYF	TGTGCCTGGAGTCTGGGCTACGAGCAGTACTTC
TRBJ2-1	NA	few	TRBV7-8	CVSSKRGNEQFF	TGTGTCAGCAGCAAGAGGGGGAATGAGCAGTTCTTC
TRBJ2-5	TRBD2	few	TRBV3-1	CASSFGWREGQETQYF	TGTGCCAGCAGTTTCGGCTGGCGGGAGGGCCAGGAGACCCAGTACTTC
TRBJ1-2	TRBD1	NA	TRBV7-9	CASSSRQGPNSNYGYTF	TGTGCCAGCAGCTCCCGACAGGGTCCCAACTCTAACTATGGCTACACCTTC
TRBJ1-1	NA	once	TRBV5-5	CASSLTGAAFF	TGTGCCAGCAGCTTGACGGGGGCCGCTTTCTTT
TRBJ1-6	NA	NA	TRBV19	CASSNLIGRSSYNSPLHF	TGTGCCAGTAGTAACCTCATAGGACGGAGCTCCTATAATTCACCCCTCCACTTT